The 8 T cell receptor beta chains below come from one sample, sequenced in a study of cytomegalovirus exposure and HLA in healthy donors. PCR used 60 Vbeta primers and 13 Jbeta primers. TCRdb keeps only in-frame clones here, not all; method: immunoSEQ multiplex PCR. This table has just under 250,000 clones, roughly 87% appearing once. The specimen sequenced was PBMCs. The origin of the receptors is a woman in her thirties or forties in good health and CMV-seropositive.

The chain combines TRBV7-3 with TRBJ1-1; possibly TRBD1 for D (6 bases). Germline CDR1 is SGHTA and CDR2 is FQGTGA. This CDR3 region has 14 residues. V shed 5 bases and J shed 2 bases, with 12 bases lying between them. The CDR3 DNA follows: TGTGCCAGCAGCCTGGGACAAGAAAACACTGAAGCTTTCTTT. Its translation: CASSLGQENTEAFF.

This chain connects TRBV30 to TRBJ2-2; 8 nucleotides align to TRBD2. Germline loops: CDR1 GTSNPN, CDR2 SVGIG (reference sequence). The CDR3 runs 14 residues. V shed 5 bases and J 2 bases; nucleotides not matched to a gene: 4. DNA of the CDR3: TGTGCCTGGGATAGCGGGGTCAACACCGGGGAGCTGTTTTTT. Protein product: CAWDSGVNTGELFF.

For the CDR3, the DNA is TGTGCCAGCAGTGCCGACTTCGCCGGGGAGCTGTTTTTT. It codes for CASSADFAGELFF. The rearrangement links TRBV6-4 to TRBJ2-2, with no clear D. The CDR3 consists of 13 residues. CDR1 and CDR2 from the germline V gene are MRHNA and SNTAGT. With 4 bases removed from V and 6 bases from J, the gap between germline ends came to 9 bases.

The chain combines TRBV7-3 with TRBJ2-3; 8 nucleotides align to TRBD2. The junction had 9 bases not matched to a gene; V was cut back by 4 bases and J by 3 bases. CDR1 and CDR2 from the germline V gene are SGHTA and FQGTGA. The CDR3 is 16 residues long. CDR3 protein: CASSSGLVGLTDTQYF. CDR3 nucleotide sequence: TGTGCCAGCAGCTCGGGACTAGTTGGATTGACAGATACGCAGTATTTT. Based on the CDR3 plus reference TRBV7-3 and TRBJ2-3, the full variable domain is GAGVSQTPSNKVTEKGKYVELRCDPISGHTALYWYRQSLGQGPEFLIYFQGTGAADDSGLPNDRFFAVRPEGSVSTLKIQRTERGDSAVYLCASSSGLVGLTDTQYFGPGTRLTVL.

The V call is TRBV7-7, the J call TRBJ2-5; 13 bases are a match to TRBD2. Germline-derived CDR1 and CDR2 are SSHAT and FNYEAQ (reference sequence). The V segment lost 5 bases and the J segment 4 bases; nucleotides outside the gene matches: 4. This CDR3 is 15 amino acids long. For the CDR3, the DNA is TGTGCCAGCAGCCAACTAGCGGGGGGGCCAGAGACCCAGTACTTC. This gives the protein CASSQLAGGPETQYF.

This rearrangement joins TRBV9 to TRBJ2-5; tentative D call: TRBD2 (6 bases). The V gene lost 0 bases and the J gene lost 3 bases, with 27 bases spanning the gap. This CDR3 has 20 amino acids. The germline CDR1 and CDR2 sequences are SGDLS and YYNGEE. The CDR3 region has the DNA TGTGCCAGCAGCGTAGGGGTGGGGGGTCGGAAACTAGCATGGGAAGAGACCCAGTACTTC. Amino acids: CASSVGVGGRKLAWEETQYF.

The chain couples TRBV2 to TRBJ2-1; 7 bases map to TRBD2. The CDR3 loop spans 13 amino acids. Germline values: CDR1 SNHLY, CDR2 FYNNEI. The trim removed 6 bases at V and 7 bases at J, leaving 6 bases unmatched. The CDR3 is CASSLGRANEQFF. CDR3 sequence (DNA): TGTGCCAGCAGCCTGGGGAGGGCAAATGAGCAGTTCTTC.

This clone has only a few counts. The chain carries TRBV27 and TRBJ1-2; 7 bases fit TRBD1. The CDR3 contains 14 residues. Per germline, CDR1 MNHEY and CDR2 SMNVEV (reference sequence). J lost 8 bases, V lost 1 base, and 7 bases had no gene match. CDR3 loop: CASSLFQTGTGYTF. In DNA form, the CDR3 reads TGTGCCAGCAGTTTATTCCAGACAGGGACCGGCTACACCTTC.